This TCR beta chain was recovered during a study of identical twins. TCRdb reanalysed the 5' RACE reads using MiXCR and keeps one entry per CDR3 protein. The sample includes about 530,000 distinct CDR3 sequences, about a fifth of them seen just once. The CDR3 has 14 residues. V shed 3 bases and J shed 1 base, with 9 bases lying between them. Findings and caveats of the study: Fewer insertions marked abundant cord blood beta clonotypes; young adult naive trended weakly, memory not at all.

Concerning this clonotype itself: Its antigen is unidentified.

This same sample was also taken into another study, of yellow fever vaccine responses in identical twins. As that report states: Twins showed a vaccine T cell response that reportedly seemed partly convergent, partly personalized.

The sequence was obtained from a woman under 30 in good health. Material for sequencing was CD4+ T cells sorted from blood. The genes are TRBV12-3 or TRBV12-4 and TRBJ1-1; D remains unclear. The CDR3 DNA reads as TGTGCCAGCAGTTTTAAGACTTCGAACACTGAAGCTTTCTTT. Translation: CASSFKTSNTEAFF.